The sequence of this TCR beta chain was determined in a study of shared clonotypes between healthy human individuals. Overall study results and limits: The rarefaction results pointed to incomplete sorted-subset sequencing despite large depth.

Deletions cut 1 base from V and 6 bases from J, with 7 bases between. CDR3 size: 13 residues. Germline assignment: CDR1 SGHAT and CDR2 FQNNGV. Concerning this clone itself: Its specificity is not known. Other DNA sequences in the same sample also yield this CDR3.

Only in-frame clones appear in the TCRdb table, and some are missing; sequencing was by immunoSEQ multiplex PCR. There are approximately 2.1 million clones in the sample; 90% to 95% occur only once, and 0.39% lies in the top ten. Sequenced material: naive CD4+ T cells from PBMCs. Subset denoted: CD45RA+ positively selected. The clonotype comes from a man aged 18 to 29 in good health. Some clones in this sample may be carry-over from other donors' samples. This chain uses TRBV11-2 with TRBJ2-1, with D unclear. Written as DNA, the CDR3 is TGTGCCAGCAGCTTAGGCCGGCTCAATGAGCAGTTCTTC. This codes for CASSLGRLNEQFF.